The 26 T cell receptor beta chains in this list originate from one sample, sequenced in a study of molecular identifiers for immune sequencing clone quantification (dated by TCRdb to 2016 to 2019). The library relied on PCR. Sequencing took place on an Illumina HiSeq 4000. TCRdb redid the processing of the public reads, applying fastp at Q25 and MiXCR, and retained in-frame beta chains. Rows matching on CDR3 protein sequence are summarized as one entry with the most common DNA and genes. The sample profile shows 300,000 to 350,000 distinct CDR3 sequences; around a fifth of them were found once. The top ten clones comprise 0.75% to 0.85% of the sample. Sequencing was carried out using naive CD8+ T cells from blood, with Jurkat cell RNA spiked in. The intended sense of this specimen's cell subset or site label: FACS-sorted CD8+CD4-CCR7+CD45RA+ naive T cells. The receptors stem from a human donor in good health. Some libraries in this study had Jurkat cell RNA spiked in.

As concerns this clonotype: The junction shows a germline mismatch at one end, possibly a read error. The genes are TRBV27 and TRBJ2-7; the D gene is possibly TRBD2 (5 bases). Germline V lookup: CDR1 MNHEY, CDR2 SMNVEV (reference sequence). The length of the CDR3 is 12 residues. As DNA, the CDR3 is TGTGCCTGCAGTCCAACGGGGTACGAGCAGTACTTC. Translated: CACSPTGYEQYF.

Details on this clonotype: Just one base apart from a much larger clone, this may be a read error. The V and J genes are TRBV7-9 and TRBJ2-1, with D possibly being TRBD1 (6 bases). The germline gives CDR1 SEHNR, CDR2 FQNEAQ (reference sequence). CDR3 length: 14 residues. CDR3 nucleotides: TGTGTCAGCAGCTTAACAGGGAACTACAATGAGCAGTTCTTC. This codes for CVSSLTGNYNEQFF.

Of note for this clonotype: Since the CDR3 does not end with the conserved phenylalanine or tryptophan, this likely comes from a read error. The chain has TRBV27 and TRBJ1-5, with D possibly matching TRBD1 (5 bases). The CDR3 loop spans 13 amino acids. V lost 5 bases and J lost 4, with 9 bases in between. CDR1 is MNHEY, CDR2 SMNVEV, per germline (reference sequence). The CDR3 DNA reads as TGTGCCAGCAGTCTTAACAGGAATCAGCCCCAGCATTCT. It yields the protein CASSLNRNQPQHS.

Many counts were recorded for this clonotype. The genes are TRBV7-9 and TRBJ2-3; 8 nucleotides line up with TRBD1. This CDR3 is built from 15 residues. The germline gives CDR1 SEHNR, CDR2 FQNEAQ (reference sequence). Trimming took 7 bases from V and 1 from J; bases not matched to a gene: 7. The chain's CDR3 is CASTSGTGRTDTQYF. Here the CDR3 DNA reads TGTGCCAGCACCTCCGGGACAGGTCGCACAGATACGCAGTATTTT.

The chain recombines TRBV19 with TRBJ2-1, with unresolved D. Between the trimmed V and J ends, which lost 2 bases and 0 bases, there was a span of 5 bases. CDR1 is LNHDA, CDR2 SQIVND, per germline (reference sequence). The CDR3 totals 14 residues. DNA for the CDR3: TGTGCCAGTAGTATAATGAGCTCCTACAATGAGCAGTTCTTC. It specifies CASSIMSSYNEQFF.

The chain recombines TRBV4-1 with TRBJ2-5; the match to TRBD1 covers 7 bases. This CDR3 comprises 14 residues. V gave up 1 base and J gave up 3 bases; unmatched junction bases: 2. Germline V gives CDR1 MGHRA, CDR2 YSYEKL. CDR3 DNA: TGCGCCAGCAGCCAAGCCGGGACAGAAGAGACCCAGTACTTC. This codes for CASSQAGTEETQYF.

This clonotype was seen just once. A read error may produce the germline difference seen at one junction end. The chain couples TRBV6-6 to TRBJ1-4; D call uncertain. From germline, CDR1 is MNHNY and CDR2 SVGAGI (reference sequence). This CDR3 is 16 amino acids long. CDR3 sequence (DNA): TGTGCCAGCTGCCCCGGGGAGGTTGCAACTAGTGAAAAACTGTTTTTT. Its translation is CASCPGEVATSEKLFF.

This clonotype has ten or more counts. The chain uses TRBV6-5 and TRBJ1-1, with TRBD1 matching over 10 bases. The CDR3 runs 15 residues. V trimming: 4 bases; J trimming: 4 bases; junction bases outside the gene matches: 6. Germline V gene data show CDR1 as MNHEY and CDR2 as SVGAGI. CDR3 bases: TGTGCCAGCAGTTCCGGACAGGGGGTTGGCACTGAAGCTTTCTTT. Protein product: CASSSGQGVGTEAFF.

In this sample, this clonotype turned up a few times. Written as DNA, the CDR3 is TGCGCCAGCAGCCAAAAGGGGGCAACCGGGGAGCTGTTTTTT. Its protein product is CASSQKGATGELFF. The chain is built from TRBV4-1 and TRBJ2-2, with TRBD1 matching over 7 bases. The CDR3 spans 14 residues. Germline values: CDR1 MGHRA, CDR2 YSYEKL. Trimming cost V 2 bases and J 5 bases; bases outside gene matches: 2.

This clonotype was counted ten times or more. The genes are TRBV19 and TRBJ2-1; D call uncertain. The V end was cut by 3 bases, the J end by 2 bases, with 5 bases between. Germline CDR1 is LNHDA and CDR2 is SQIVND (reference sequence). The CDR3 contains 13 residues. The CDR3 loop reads CASSMAPYNEQFF. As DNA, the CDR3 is TGTGCCAGTAGTATGGCACCCTACAATGAGCAGTTCTTC.

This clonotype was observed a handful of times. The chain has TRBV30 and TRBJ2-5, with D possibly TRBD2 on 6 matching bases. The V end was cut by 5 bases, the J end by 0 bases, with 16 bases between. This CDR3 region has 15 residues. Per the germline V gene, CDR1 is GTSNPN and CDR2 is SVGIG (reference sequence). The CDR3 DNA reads TGTGCCTGGTCCTTCCTAGCGATTTACCAAGAGACCCAGTACTTC. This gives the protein CAWSFLAIYQETQYF.

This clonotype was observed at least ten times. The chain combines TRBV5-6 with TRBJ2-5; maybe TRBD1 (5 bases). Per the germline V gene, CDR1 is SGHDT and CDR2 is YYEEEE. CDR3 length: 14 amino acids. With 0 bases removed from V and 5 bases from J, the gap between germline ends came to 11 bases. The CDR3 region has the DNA TGTGCCAGCAGCTTGGATGCAGGGCAGGAGACCCAGTACTTC. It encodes CASSLDAGQETQYF.

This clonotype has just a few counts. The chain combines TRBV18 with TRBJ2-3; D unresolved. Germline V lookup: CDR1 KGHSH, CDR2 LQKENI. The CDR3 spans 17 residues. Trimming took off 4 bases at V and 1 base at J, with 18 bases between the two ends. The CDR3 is CASSLSQVLRRTDTQYF. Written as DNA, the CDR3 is TGTGCCAGCTCACTGAGTCAGGTCCTTCGACGCACAGATACGCAGTATTTT.

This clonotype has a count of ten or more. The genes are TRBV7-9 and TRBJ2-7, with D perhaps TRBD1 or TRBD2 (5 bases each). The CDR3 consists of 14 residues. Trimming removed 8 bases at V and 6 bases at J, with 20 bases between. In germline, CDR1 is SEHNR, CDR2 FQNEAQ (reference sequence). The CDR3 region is CASSLGRPGTEQYF. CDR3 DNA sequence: TGTGCCAGCTCGTTGGGGCGGCCCGGGACCGAGCAGTACTTC. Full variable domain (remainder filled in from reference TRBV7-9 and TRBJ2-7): DTGVSQNPRHKITKRGQNVTFRCDPISEHNRLYWYRQTLGQGPEFLTYFQNEAQLEKSRLLSDRFSAERPKGSFSTLEIQRTEQGDSAMYLCASSLGRPGTEQYFGPGTRLTVT.

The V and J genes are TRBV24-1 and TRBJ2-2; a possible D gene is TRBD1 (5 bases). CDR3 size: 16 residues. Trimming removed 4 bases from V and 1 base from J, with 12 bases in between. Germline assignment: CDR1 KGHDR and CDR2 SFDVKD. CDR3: CATSDPYTGNTGELFF. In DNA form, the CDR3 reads TGTGCCACCAGTGACCCCTACACAGGGAACACCGGGGAGCTGTTTTTT.

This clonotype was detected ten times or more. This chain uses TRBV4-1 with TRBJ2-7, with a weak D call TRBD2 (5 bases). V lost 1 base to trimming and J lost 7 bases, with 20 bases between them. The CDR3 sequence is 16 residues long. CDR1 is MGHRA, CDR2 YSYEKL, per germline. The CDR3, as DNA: TGCGCCAGCAGCCAAGTCCGGTTCGGGGAGCTGTGGGAGCAGTACTTC. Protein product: CASSQVRFGELWEQYF.

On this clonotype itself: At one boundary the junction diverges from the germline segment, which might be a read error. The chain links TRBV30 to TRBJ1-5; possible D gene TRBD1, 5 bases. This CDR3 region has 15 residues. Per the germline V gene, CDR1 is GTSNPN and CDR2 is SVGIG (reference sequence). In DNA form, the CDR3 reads TGTGTCTGGAGTGCCCTTGGAGGGGGCAATCAGCCCCAGCATTTT. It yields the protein CVWSALGGGNQPQHF.

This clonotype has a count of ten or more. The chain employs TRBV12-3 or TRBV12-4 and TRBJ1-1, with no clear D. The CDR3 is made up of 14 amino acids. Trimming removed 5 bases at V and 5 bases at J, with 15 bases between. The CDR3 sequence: CASSPSLGRTEAFF. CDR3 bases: TGTGCCAGCAGTCCATCGTTGGGTCGGACTGAAGCTTTCTTT.

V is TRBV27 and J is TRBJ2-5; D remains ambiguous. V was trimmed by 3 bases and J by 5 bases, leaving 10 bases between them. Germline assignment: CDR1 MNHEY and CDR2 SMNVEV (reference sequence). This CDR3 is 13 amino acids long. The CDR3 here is CASSFTVGETQYF. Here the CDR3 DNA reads TGTGCCAGCAGTTTTACGGTGGGCGAGACCCAGTACTTC.

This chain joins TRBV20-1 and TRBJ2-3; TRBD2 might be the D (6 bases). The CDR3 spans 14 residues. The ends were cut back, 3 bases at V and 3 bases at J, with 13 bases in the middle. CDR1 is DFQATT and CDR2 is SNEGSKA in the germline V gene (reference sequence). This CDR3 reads CSARILAPTDTQYF. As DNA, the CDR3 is TGCAGTGCTAGGATACTAGCCCCGACAGATACGCAGTATTTT.

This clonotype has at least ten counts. The CDR3 region is CASSPDAARSSYEQYF. CDR3 DNA sequence: TGTGCCAGCAGTCCTGACGCAGCCCGGAGCTCCTACGAGCAGTACTTC. The rearrangement uses TRBV27 and TRBJ2-7; D gene ambiguous. Germline loops: CDR1 MNHEY, CDR2 SMNVEV (reference sequence). The CDR3 loop spans 16 amino acids. The V end was cut by 5 bases, the J end by 0 bases, with 17 bases between.

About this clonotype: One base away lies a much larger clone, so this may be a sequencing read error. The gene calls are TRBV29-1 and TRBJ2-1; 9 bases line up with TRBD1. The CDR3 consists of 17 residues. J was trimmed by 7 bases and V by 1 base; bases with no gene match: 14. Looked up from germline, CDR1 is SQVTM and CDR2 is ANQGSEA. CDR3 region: CSVEVIGQGRVYNEQFF. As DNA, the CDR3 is TGCAGCGTTGAAGTGATCGGACAGGGGCGGGTATATAATGAGCAGTTCTTC.

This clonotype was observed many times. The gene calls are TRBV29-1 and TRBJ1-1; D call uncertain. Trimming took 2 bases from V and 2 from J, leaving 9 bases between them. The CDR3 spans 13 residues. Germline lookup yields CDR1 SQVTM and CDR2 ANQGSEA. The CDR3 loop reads CSVEPPANTEAFF. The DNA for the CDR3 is TGCAGCGTTGAACCGCCGGCAAACACTGAAGCTTTCTTT.

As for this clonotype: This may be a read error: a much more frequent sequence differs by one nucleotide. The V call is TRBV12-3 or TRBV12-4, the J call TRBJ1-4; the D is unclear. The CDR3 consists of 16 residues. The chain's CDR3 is CDSSPFAPNPNEKLFF. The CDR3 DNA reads TGTGACAGCAGTCCCTTCGCTCCCAACCCCAATGAAAAACTGTTTTTT.

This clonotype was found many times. CDR3 nucleotide sequence: TGTGCCAGCAGCTTAGCGAGCAAGTACTACGAGCAGTACTTC. It encodes CASSLASKYYEQYF. J is TRBJ2-7 and V is TRBV7-9; D remains ambiguous. The CDR3 spans 14 residues. Trimming pared 0 bases from V and 3 bases from J, leaving 9 bases between. Germline CDR1 and CDR2: SEHNR and FQNEAQ (reference sequence). The variable domain in full, with the rest retrieved from reference TRBV7-9 and TRBJ2-7, is DTGVSQNPRHKITKRGQNVTFRCDPISEHNRLYWYRQTLGQGPEFLTYFQNEAQLEKSRLLSDRFSAERPKGSFSTLEIQRTEQGDSAMYLCASSLASKYYEQYFGPGTRLTVT.

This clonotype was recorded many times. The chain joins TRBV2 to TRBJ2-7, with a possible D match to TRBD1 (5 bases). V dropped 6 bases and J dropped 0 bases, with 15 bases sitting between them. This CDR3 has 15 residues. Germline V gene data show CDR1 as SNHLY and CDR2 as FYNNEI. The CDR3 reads CASRSQAFTSYEQYF. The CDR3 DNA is TGTGCCAGCAGATCACAGGCTTTTACCTCCTACGAGCAGTACTTC.